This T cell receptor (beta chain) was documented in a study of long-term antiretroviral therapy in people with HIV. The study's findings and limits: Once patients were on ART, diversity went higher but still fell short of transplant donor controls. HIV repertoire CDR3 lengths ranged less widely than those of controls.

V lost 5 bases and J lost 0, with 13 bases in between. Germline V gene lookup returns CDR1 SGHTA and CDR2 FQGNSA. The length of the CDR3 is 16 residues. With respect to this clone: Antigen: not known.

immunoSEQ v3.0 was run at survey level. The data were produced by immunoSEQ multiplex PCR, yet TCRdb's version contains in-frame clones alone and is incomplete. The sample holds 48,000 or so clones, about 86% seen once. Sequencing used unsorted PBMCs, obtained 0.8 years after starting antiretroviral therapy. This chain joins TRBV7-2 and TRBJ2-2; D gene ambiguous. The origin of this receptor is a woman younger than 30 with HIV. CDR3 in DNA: TGTGCCAGCAGCGTTTCCCACTATCCGAACACCGGGGAGCTGTTTTTT. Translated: CASSVSHYPNTGELFF. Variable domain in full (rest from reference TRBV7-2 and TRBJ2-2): GAGVSQSPSNKVTEKGKDVELRCDPISGHTALYWYRQSLGQGLEFLIYFQGNSAPDKSGLPSDRFSAERTGGSVSTLTIQRTQQEDSAVYLCASSVSHYPNTGELFFGEGSRLTVL.